The next 10 T cell receptor beta chains were all read from a single sample in a study of T cell clonotyping in hematopoietic cell transplantation. This table comes from immunoSEQ multiplex PCR, and its TCRdb copy is limited to in-frame clones, with some not included. The sample has 9,500 to 12,000 clones; 85% to 90% are singletons. The input for sequencing was PBMCs, taken 100 days after allogeneic stem cell transplant. The receptors originated from a female patient in her 60s who had an allogeneic stem cell transplant from an unrelated donor, so the T cells may come from the graft donor. Some clones in this sample may be carry-over from other donors' samples.

The rearrangement links TRBV4-2 to TRBJ2-5; D is ambiguous. The CDR3 spans 15 residues. From germline, CDR1 is LGHNA and CDR2 YNFKEQ. V gave up 1 base and J gave up 5 bases, with 14 bases separating them. The CDR3 DNA follows: TGTGCCAGCAGCCAAGGGATCACACGGCTGGAGACCCAGTACTTC. Its protein is CASSQGITRLETQYF.

This clone was recorded only once. The rearrangement links TRBV25-1 to TRBJ2-7, with 8 positions matching TRBD1. V lost 4 bases to trimming and J lost 1 base; unmatched junction nucleotides: 6. The germline V gene has CDR1 MGHDK and CDR2 SYGVNS. This CDR3 comprises 15 residues. CDR3 in amino acids: CASSGWDRLSYEQYF. DNA of the CDR3: TGTGCCAGCAGTGGTTGGGACAGGCTGTCCTACGAGCAGTACTTC.

Comments on this clone: The same CDR3 also results from other DNA sequences found in this sample. The rearrangement uses TRBV19 and TRBJ2-1, with a possible D match to TRBD2 (5 bases). The CDR3 has 16 residues. V was pared by 3 bases and J by 2 bases, with 14 bases between. CDR1 is LNHDA and CDR2 is SQIVND in the germline V gene (reference sequence). CDR3 sequence (DNA): TGTGCCAGTAGTATTGCGAGGGCCCCCCCCTACAATGAGCAGTTCTTC. Protein sequence: CASSIARAPPYNEQFF.

In nucleotides, the CDR3 is TGTGCCAGCAGTTTAGCTCCGGGACAGGGAAATCAGCCCCAGCATTTT. It translates to CASSLAPGQGNQPQHF. The chain combines TRBV6-5 with TRBJ1-5; 9 nucleotides align to TRBD1. CDR1 and CDR2 (germline): MNHEY, SVGAGI. CDR3 length: 16 amino acids. J was trimmed by 4 bases and V by 4 bases; bases with no gene match: 8.

The rearrangement links TRBV5-4 to TRBJ2-2; TRBD2 is a possible D gene (6 bases). V was pared by 3 bases and J by 1 base, with 13 bases between. The CDR3 sequence is 16 residues long. Germline values: CDR1 SGHNT, CDR2 YYREEE (reference sequence). The CDR3 DNA reads as TGTGCCAGCAGCTCCCCGGGACTTCTGAACACCGGGGAGCTGTTTTTT. Translating it yields CASSSPGLLNTGELFF.

The CDR3 DNA sequence: TGTGCCAGCACCTCTGGGACTAGTGTCATTGGTGAGCAGTTCTTC. Its protein is CASTSGTSVIGEQFF. V is TRBV27 and J is TRBJ2-1; 8 bases agree with TRBD2. Germline V lookup: CDR1 MNHEY, CDR2 SMNVEV (reference sequence). The length of the CDR3 is 15 residues. The V segment lost 7 bases and the J segment 9 bases; nucleotides outside the gene matches: 14.

The V and J genes are TRBV5-1 and TRBJ1-5; D ambiguous. The germline V gene has CDR1 SGHRS and CDR2 YFSETQ. V was clipped by 0 bases and J by 0 bases, with 7 bases between them. CDR3 length: 15 residues. The CDR3 region is CASSLAGFSNQPQHF. The CDR3 region has the DNA TGCGCCAGCAGCTTGGCTGGGTTTAGCAATCAGCCCCAGCATTTT.

This clone rates as large. The CDR3 DNA reads TGTGCCAGTAGTATAGAAGGCCTCGGGGTCCGACCTAACTATGGCTACACCTTC. It specifies CASSIEGLGVRPNYGYTF. This chain links TRBV19 with TRBJ1-2; D remains unclear. From germline, CDR1 is LNHDA and CDR2 SQIVND (reference sequence). V dropped 0 bases and J dropped 0 bases, with 17 bases sitting between them. CDR3 size: 18 residues.

The rearrangement joins TRBV6-1 to TRBJ2-7; D is undetermined. Looked up from germline, CDR1 is MNHNS and CDR2 is SASEGT. The length of the CDR3 is 14 residues. V was pared by 7 bases and J by 2 bases, with 15 bases between. CDR3 in amino acids: CASTGRAGTYEQYF. Written as DNA, the CDR3 is TGTGCCAGCACCGGTAGGGCAGGTACCTACGAGCAGTACTTC.

This clone was seen once. J is TRBJ2-3 and V is TRBV28; TRBD1 matches 9 bases. From germline, CDR1 is MDHEN and CDR2 SYDVKM. J gave up 4 bases and V 7 bases, and 3 bases lay outside the gene matches. The CDR3 has 13 residues. CDR3 sequence reads: CASKTGGADTQYF. The CDR3 DNA sequence: TGTGCCAGCAAAACAGGGGGCGCAGATACGCAGTATTTT. Variable domain in full (rest from reference TRBV28 and TRBJ2-3): DVKVTQSSRYLVKRTGEKVFLECVQDMDHENMFWYRQDPGLGLRLIYFSYDVKMKEKGDIPEGYSVSREKKERFSLILESASTNQTSMYLCASKTGGADTQYFGPGTRLTVL.